This is a list of T cell receptor beta chains from one sample in a study of beta chain features in type 1 diabetes. Assay: immunoSEQ multiplex PCR; the TCRdb copy retains only in-frame clones and omits some. Of almost 350,000 clones listed, around 20% are singletons. The sample was naive CD4+ T cells from blood. Every receptor here comes from a young woman in good health. The CDR3 runs from the conserved cysteine through the conserved F or W.

v_gene	j_gene	CDR3aa
TRBV29-1	TRBJ1-1	CSVGVRPDTEAFF
TRBV9	TRBJ2-5	CASSVGSMDAAQYF
TRBV5-1	TRBJ2-5	CASSFPAGGTETQYF
TRBV11-2	TRBJ2-2	CASSFRDTGELFF
TRBV5-1	TRBJ2-5	CASTTGGLQETQYF
TRBV29-1	TRBJ2-5	CSAGGNRGGETQYF
TRBV12-5	TRBJ2-7	CASGLGTGDYEQYF
TRBV4-1	TRBJ2-7	CASSQIPGTGEVEQYF
TRBV4-1	TRBJ2-5	CASSPPGGETQYF
TRBV14	TRBJ2-5	CASSPSRETQYF
TRBV2	TRBJ2-3	CASRSGSTDTQYF
TRBV30	TRBJ2-5	CAWSLGLAGGPETQYF
TRBV7-9	TRBJ1-2	CASRPPRGPNYGYTF
TRBV29-1	TRBJ1-6	CSVGAPQRLNSPLHF
TRBV5-1	TRBJ2-1	CASSSPGGNEQFF
TRBV7-9	TRBJ1-1	CASSLVREGTEAFF
TRBV18	TRBJ1-2	CASSGDSSKYGYTF
TRBV7-9	TRBJ1-1	CASTLGQTNTEAFF
TRBV30	TRBJ1-2	CAWSVGQGNYGYTF
TRBV5-1	TRBJ2-5	CASSLVGSSQETQYF
TRBV7-6	TRBJ2-5	CASSPLTGGGEETQYF
TRBV4-2	TRBJ1-1	CASTYSNTEAFF
TRBV5-1	TRBJ2-7	CASSLLDEQYF
TRBV30	TRBJ2-1	CAWSRTIDYNEQFF
TRBV2	TRBJ2-7	CASKGDSSYEQYF
TRBV7-2	TRBJ2-3	CASSSWGASTDTQYF
TRBV15	TRBJ2-3	CATSGSSTDTQYF
TRBV30	TRBJ1-2	CAWSPGTGGYGYTF
TRBV30	TRBJ1-1	CAWRDDRRNTEAFF
TRBV9	TRBJ2-1	CASSERLAGGLNEQFF
TRBV9	TRBJ1-4	CASSSYRDNFEKLFF
TRBV2	TRBJ2-3	CASSSRPDTQYF
TRBV30	TRBJ2-7	CAWSGAGGEQYF
TRBV5-1	TRBJ2-3	CASLMAPGLDTDTQYF
TRBV5-1	TRBJ2-1	CASSLFSSGGSYNEQFF
TRBV5-1	TRBJ1-2	CASSLDGAAGFGYTF
TRBV7-9	TRBJ2-2	CASALMEPGELFF
TRBV4-3	TRBJ2-5	CASSQVGGFKTQYF
TRBV18	TRBJ2-1	CASSPPARGDNEQFF
TRBV30	TRBJ1-2	CAWSGTGGPNYGYTF
TRBV13	TRBJ1-1	CASSKQLNTEAFF
TRBV7-9	TRBJ2-7	CASSLSYEQYF
TRBV5-1	TRBJ1-6	CASSLWGQGGSPLHF
TRBV9	TRBJ2-5	CASSVRERGQETQYF